This passage covers 10 T cell receptor beta chains from one sample sequenced in a study of T cell responses to AZD1222 COVID-19 vaccine. Produced via immunoSEQ multiplex PCR; TCRdb's table is partial and in-frame only. The sample carries 100,000 to 150,000 clones, 90% recorded once. Specimen: peripheral blood, collected on day 0 of AZD1222 vaccination. The receptors stem from an adult in good health.

The genes are TRBV6-5 and TRBJ1-1; the D is unclear. V was clipped by 0 bases and J by 2 bases, with 4 bases between them. Germline loops: CDR1 MNHEY, CDR2 SVGAGI. The CDR3 consists of 13 residues. The CDR3 loop is CASSYSSNTEAFF. CDR3 bases: TGTGCCAGCAGTTACTCGTCCAACACTGAAGCTTTCTTT.

V is TRBV4-1 and J is TRBJ2-3; 13 nucleotides line up with TRBD2. J lost 3 bases, V lost 1 base, and 7 bases had no gene match. CDR1 MGHRA and CDR2 YSYEKL come from the germline V gene. The CDR3 spans 18 residues. In DNA form, the CDR3 reads TGCGCCAGCAGCCAAGGGGGACTAGCGGGAAGGATGACAGATACGCAGTATTTT. Amino acid sequence: CASSQGGLAGRMTDTQYF.

The chain links TRBV30 to TRBJ2-1, with D unresolved. CDR3 length equals 11 residues. The V gene lost 0 bases and the J gene lost 12 bases, with 9 bases spanning the gap. In germline, CDR1 is GTSNPN, CDR2 SVGIG (reference sequence). CDR3 sequence (DNA): TGTGCCTGGAGTGTACTCCCAGCGCAGTTCTTC. Amino acid sequence: CAWSVLPAQFF.

This clone appeared once. The CDR3 spells CASTPRETGELFF. CDR3 DNA: TGTGCCAGTACCCCTCGGGAGACCGGGGAGCTGTTTTTT. This chain joins TRBV19 and TRBJ2-2, with D perhaps matching TRBD2 (6 bases). The CDR3 is 13 residues long. V was pared by 7 bases and J by 5 bases, with 11 bases between. CDR1 and CDR2 (germline): LNHDA, SQIVND (reference sequence).

CDR3 DNA sequence: TGCAGCGTCCAAGACTGGGGGGAAGCTTTCTTT. This translates into CSVQDWGEAFF. The rearrangement uses TRBV29-1 and TRBJ1-1; maybe TRBD1 (5 bases). Trimming removed 6 bases at V and 8 bases at J, with 13 bases between. CDR3 length: 11 residues. Germline V lookup: CDR1 SQVTM, CDR2 ANQGSEA. The variable domain in full, with the rest retrieved from reference TRBV29-1 and TRBJ1-1, is SAVISQKPSRDICQRGTSLTIQCQVDSQVTMMFWYRQQPGQSLTLIATANQGSEATYESGFVIDKFPISRPNLTFSTLTVSNMSPEDSSIYLCSVQDWGEAFFGQGTRLTVV.

The J gene is TRBJ1-6, the V gene TRBV2, with D tentatively TRBD1 (5 bases). Trimming took off 6 bases at V and 9 bases at J, with 12 bases between the two ends. Germline lookup yields CDR1 SNHLY and CDR2 FYNNEI. The CDR3 sequence is 13 residues long. As DNA, the CDR3 is TGTGCCAGCAGGGACGTGGGGGGTTCACCCCTCCACTTT. This sequence encodes CASRDVGGSPLHF. Variable domain in full (rest from reference TRBV2 and TRBJ1-6): EPEVTQTPSHQVTQMGQEVILRCVPISNHLYFYWYRQILGQKVEFLVSFYNNEISEKSEIFDDQFSVERPDGSNFTLKIRSTKLEDSAMYFCASRDVGGSPLHFGNGTRLTVT.

The chain uses TRBV7-9 and TRBJ1-4; D is unclear. The CDR3 contains 14 residues. Germline V gene lookup returns CDR1 SEHNR and CDR2 FQNEAQ (reference sequence). Trimming left V 4 bases short and J 7 bases short, with 13 bases between. The CDR3 bases are TGTGCCAGCAGCTCCGAGGTGGATCGTGAAAAACTGTTTTTT. This sequence encodes CASSSEVDREKLFF.

This clone is a singleton in its sample. J is TRBJ2-1 and V is TRBV25-1, with 10 bases identical to TRBD2. V lost 9 bases and J lost 4; bases outside the gene matches: 6. This CDR3 comprises 14 residues. Germline V CDR1 and CDR2: MGHDK, SYGVNS. CDR3 nucleotide sequence: TGTGCCAGTTCCCCGGGACTAGCGTACAATGAGCAGTTCTTC. The encoded protein is CASSPGLAYNEQFF. Together with reference TRBV25-1 and TRBJ2-1, the CDR3 gives the full variable domain: EADIYQTPRYLVIGTGKKITLECSQTMGHDKMYWYQQDPGMELHLIHYSYGVNSTEKGDLSSESTVSRIRTEHFPLTLESARPSHTSQYLCASSPGLAYNEQFFGPGTRLTVL.

This clone was seen at least ten times. This chain links TRBV14 with TRBJ2-7; 8 bases match TRBD1. The length of the CDR3 is 14 residues. V trimming: 3 bases; J trimming: 3 bases; junction bases outside the gene matches: 4. Germline CDR1 SGHDN, CDR2 FVKESK. CDR3 region: CASSHRDRHYEQYF. The CDR3 DNA reads as TGTGCCAGCAGCCACCGGGACAGGCACTACGAGCAGTACTTC.

V and J are TRBV5-1 and TRBJ2-3, with TRBD2 identical over 8 bases. Germline CDR1 and CDR2: SGHRS and YFSETQ. Losses at the gene ends were 4 bases for V and 2 bases for J; bases not matched to a gene: 9. CDR3 size: 16 residues. For the CDR3, the DNA is TGCGCCAGCAGCGACCGGACTAGCACAACCACAGATACGCAGTATTTT. It is translated as CASSDRTSTTTDTQYF.